The next 20 T cell receptor beta chains were all read from a single sample in a study of T cells in Graves' hyperthyroidism and ophthalmopathy (dated by TCRdb to about 2019). Receptors were amplified or captured by multiplex PCR. Instrument on record: Illumina HiSeq 2000. TCR beta CDR3 regions were amplified from RNA transcripts. A first-round RT-PCR of the TCR CDR3 used the HTBI primer set with the Qiagen OneStep RT-PCR kit. The raw public data were reprocessed by TCRdb itself: fastp quality trimming at Q25, MiXCR clonotype calling, in-frame beta chains only. Rows with a matching CDR3 protein are joined into one entry that keeps the most common DNA and genes. The sample table records hundreds of thousands of distinct CDR3 sequences; roughly 15% of these occur just once. The leading ten clones occupy approximately 12% of the sample. The sample comprised blood. The receptors originated from a woman in her forties or fifties with Graves' ophthalmopathy.

This clonotype was counted between two and nine times. This chain connects TRBV7-2 to TRBJ1-1; a possible D gene is TRBD1 (6 bases). Germline V CDR1 and CDR2: SGHTA, FQGNSA. This CDR3 is 17 amino acids long. The V and J ends lost 3 bases and 0 bases respectively, with 17 bases between them. Here the CDR3 reads CASSLMGQMWVNTEAFF. The CDR3 region has the DNA TGTGCCAGCAGCTTGATGGGACAAATGTGGGTGAACACTGAAGCTTTCTTT. The full variable domain, rest sourced from reference TRBV7-2 and TRBJ1-1, is GAGVSQSPSNKVTEKGKDVELRCDPISGHTALYWYRQSLGQGLEFLIYFQGNSAPDKSGLPSDRFSAERTGGSVSTLTIQRTQQEDSAVYLCASSLMGQMWVNTEAFFGQGTRLTVV.

This clonotype was seen ten or more times. The V gene is TRBV7-3, the J gene TRBJ2-5; 9 bases agree with TRBD2. V trimming: 2 bases; J trimming: 4 bases; junction bases outside the gene matches: 5. This CDR3 has 15 amino acids. Germline V gene lookup returns CDR1 SGHTA and CDR2 FQGTGA. CDR3 protein: CASSLWGSGRETQYF. CDR3 sequence (DNA): TGTGCCAGCAGCTTATGGGGTAGCGGGAGAGAGACCCAGTACTTC. Filled out from reference TRBV7-3 and TRBJ2-5, the complete variable domain reads GAGVSQTPSNKVTEKGKYVELRCDPISGHTALYWYRQSLGQGPEFLIYFQGTGAADDSGLPNDRFFAVRPEGSVSTLKIQRTERGDSAVYLCASSLWGSGRETQYFGPGTRLLVL.

This clonotype was seen many times. This chain links TRBV5-1 with TRBJ2-1; D gene uncertain. The V end was cut by 0 bases, the J end by 7 bases, with 8 bases between. This CDR3 spans 13 amino acids. Per the germline V gene, CDR1 is SGHRS and CDR2 is YFSETQ. CDR3 loop: CASSLERVNEQFF. The CDR3 bases are TGCGCCAGCAGCTTGGAAAGGGTAAATGAGCAGTTCTTC.

This clonotype was detected ten times or more. The V gene is TRBV12-3 or TRBV12-4, the J gene TRBJ1-1; 11 nucleotides match TRBD1. The CDR3 extends over 17 amino acids. V was clipped by 5 bases and J by 2 bases; unmatched bases: 10. DNA for the CDR3: TGTGCCAGCAGTCCCAGGCCGGGACAGGGGGAAAACACTGAAGCTTTCTTT. It encodes CASSPRPGQGENTEAFF.

This clonotype has at least ten counts. This rearrangement joins TRBV28 to TRBJ1-5, with TRBD1 matching 7 bases. The J segment lost 0 bases and the V segment lost 5 bases, leaving 10 bases of the junction unmatched. This CDR3 contains 17 residues. The V gene's germline CDR1 is MDHEN and CDR2 SYDVKM. This chain's CDR3 is CASSDRTGRYSNQPQHF. The CDR3 DNA is TGTGCCAGCAGTGATCGGACAGGCCGATATAGCAATCAGCCCCAGCATTTT.

This clonotype was observed many times. The chain carries TRBV30 and TRBJ2-7; 8 bases are shared with TRBD1. Germline CDR1 reads GTSNPN; CDR2 reads SVGIG (reference sequence). V lost 8 bases, J lost 0 bases, and 3 bases stayed unmatched. This CDR3 has 12 residues. The CDR3 sequence: CAGQGGSYEQYF. Written as DNA, the CDR3 is TGTGCCGGACAGGGTGGCTCCTACGAGCAGTACTTC.

This clonotype has only a few counts. The genes are TRBV12-3 or TRBV12-4 and TRBJ1-1; the D is unclear. Deletions cut 3 bases from V and 0 bases from J, with 8 bases between. The CDR3 is 14 amino acids. The CDR3 region is CASSLGYMNTEAFF. The CDR3 nucleotides are TGTGCCAGCAGTTTGGGGTACATGAACACTGAAGCTTTCTTT.

This clonotype was seen a few times. CDR3 protein: CASSYPRDSMNTGELFF. The CDR3 bases are TGTGCCAGCAGTTATCCCCGGGACTCAATGAACACCGGGGAGCTGTTTTTT. The V and J genes are TRBV6-2 or TRBV6-3 and TRBJ2-2; D is possibly TRBD2 (6 bases). The V gene lost 3 bases and the J gene lost 1 base, with 15 bases spanning the gap. In germline, CDR1 is MNHEY, CDR2 SVGEGT. The CDR3 sequence is 17 residues long.

The table lists this clonotype with a few counts. The chain links TRBV29-1 to TRBJ2-5; no clear D. CDR1 SQVTM and CDR2 ANQGSEA come from the germline V gene. The CDR3 has 12 residues. V gave up 1 base and J gave up 2 bases, with 5 bases separating them. The CDR3 is CSVEASQETQYF. In DNA form, the CDR3 reads TGCAGCGTTGAAGCGAGTCAAGAGACCCAGTACTTC. Filled out from reference TRBV29-1 and TRBJ2-5, the complete variable domain reads SAVISQKPSRDICQRGTSLTIQCQVDSQVTMMFWYRQQPGQSLTLIATANQGSEATYESGFVIDKFPISRPNLTFSTLTVSNMSPEDSSIYLCSVEASQETQYFGPGTRLLVL.

This clonotype was picked up many times. The V call is TRBV7-9, the J call TRBJ1-1; tentatively, D is TRBD1 (6 bases). Trimming left V 2 bases short and J 4 bases short, with 14 bases between. Germline V gene sequence: CDR1 SEHNR, CDR2 FQNEAQ (reference sequence). The CDR3 extends over 15 amino acids. CDR3 sequence reads: CASSLKGGSGTEAFF. The CDR3 DNA follows: TGTGCCAGCAGCTTAAAAGGGGGGTCCGGCACTGAAGCTTTCTTT.

The rearrangement uses TRBV9 and TRBJ2-2; 7 positions agree with TRBD1. Germline assignment: CDR1 SGDLS and CDR2 YYNGEE. With V trimmed by 3 bases and J by 2 bases, 13 bases remained unmatched. This CDR3 has 18 amino acids. The DNA for the CDR3 is TGTGCCAGCAGCGGGGGACAGTGGCATGCCCCAAACACCGGGGAGCTGTTTTTT. It translates to CASSGGQWHAPNTGELFF.

The CDR3 protein is CATSYSNYGYTF. CDR3 nucleotides: TGTGCCACCAGTTACTCTAACTATGGCTACACCTTC. The chain recombines TRBV24-1 with TRBJ1-2; no clear D gene. V was trimmed by 6 bases and J by 0 bases, leaving 4 bases between them. CDR1 and CDR2 from the germline V gene are KGHDR and SFDVKD. The CDR3 runs to 12 residues.

This clonotype has only a few counts. This chain links TRBV30 with TRBJ1-2; D perhaps matches TRBD1 (5 bases). There are 14 residues in the CDR3. Trimming left V 0 bases short and J 5 bases short, with 13 bases between. Germline V gene sequence: CDR1 GTSNPN, CDR2 SVGIG (reference sequence). In DNA form, the CDR3 reads TGTGCCTGGAGTGTCTCGGGGGATGGGTATGGCTACACCTTC. Its protein product is CAWSVSGDGYGYTF.

This clonotype was seen repeatedly, ten times or more. The chain has TRBV3-1 and TRBJ2-2; D is perhaps TRBD2 (6 bases). CDR3 length: 15 residues. Trimming stripped 6 bases from V and 0 bases from J, with 11 bases between. Germline CDR1 and CDR2: LGHDT and YNNKEL (reference sequence). In DNA, the CDR3 is TGTGCCAGCAGAAGGGACTTCGCGAACACCGGGGAGCTGTTTTTT. Protein product: CASRRDFANTGELFF.

The chain carries TRBV6-1 and TRBJ1-6; no definite D call. Trimming removed 5 bases from V and 6 bases from J, with 11 bases in between. CDR1 MNHNS and CDR2 SASEGT come from the germline V gene. This CDR3 spans 14 amino acids. The CDR3 DNA reads as TGTGCCAGCAGTCCGATAGGGCCTAATTCACCCCTCCACTTT. Its protein is CASSPIGPNSPLHF.

This clonotype came up a few times. The gene calls are TRBV24-1 and TRBJ1-5; D is unresolved. This CDR3 comprises 14 residues. V was pared by 3 bases and J by 0 bases, with 5 bases between. Germline V gene sequence: CDR1 KGHDR, CDR2 SFDVKD. The CDR3 region is CATSDVDSNQPQHF. The CDR3 DNA reads TGTGCCACCAGTGATGTGGATAGCAATCAGCCCCAGCATTTT.

The genes are TRBV4-3 and TRBJ2-7; D may be TRBD1 (5 bases). Looked up from germline, CDR1 is LGHNA and CDR2 is YSLEER. The CDR3 is 15 residues long. The V gene lost 0 bases and the J gene lost 3 bases, with 12 bases spanning the gap. CDR3 sequence reads: CASSQDRTGFYEQYF. CDR3 nucleotides: TGCGCCAGCAGCCAAGACCGCACAGGTTTCTACGAGCAGTACTTC.

The sample holds many counts of this clonotype. This chain's CDR3 is CASSLDGPQRGIYNEQFF. Here the CDR3 DNA reads TGTGCCAGCAGCTTAGACGGCCCGCAAAGGGGGATCTACAATGAGCAGTTCTTC. The chain links TRBV7-2 to TRBJ2-1, with TRBD1 as a possible D gene (6 bases). Trimming took off 1 base at V and 3 bases at J, with 19 bases between the two ends. Germline CDR1 is SGHTA and CDR2 is FQGNSA. The CDR3 spans 18 residues.

This clonotype was seen a few times. CDR3 DNA sequence: TGCAGCGTCGGACTCAAGAACACCGGGGAGCTGTTTTTT. It yields the protein CSVGLKNTGELFF. The chain couples TRBV20-1 to TRBJ2-2; tentatively, D is TRBD2 (5 bases). This CDR3 spans 13 amino acids. From germline, CDR1 is DFQATT and CDR2 SNEGSKA (reference sequence).

Many counts were recorded for this clonotype. The chain joins TRBV9 to TRBJ1-1, with D unclear. V shed 0 bases and J shed 4 bases, with 13 bases lying between them. Germline V gene data show CDR1 as SGDLS and CDR2 as YYNGEE. The CDR3 has 15 residues. As DNA, the CDR3 is TGTGCCAGCAGCGTAGCCTCGGGGTCGGGCACTGAAGCTTTCTTT. This codes for CASSVASGSGTEAFF.